Below are 32 T cell receptor beta chains sequenced from a single sample in a study of blood T cell repertoires in COVID-19 (TCRdb year 2020). The library came from the immunoSEQ multiplex PCR assay. Here the immuneACCESS table is served through TCRdb, limited to in-frame sequences with V and J called. Missing clones are a known gap in these copies; in checked studies unresolved V genes cover under half, and the rest lacks a known reason. Counted in this sample were roughly 200,000 clones; about four fifths of them appeared once. Approximately 10% of the sample is in the top ten clones. The sequencing sample was made of peripheral blood. The origin of the receptors is a woman between 35 and 50 years old with COVID-19, enrolled during active disease.

This clone was detected a few times. The J gene is TRBJ1-1, the V gene TRBV5-4, with a possible D match to TRBD1 (5 bases). In germline, CDR1 is SGHNT, CDR2 YYREEE (reference sequence). V lost 5 bases, J lost 0 bases, and 17 bases lay in between. CDR3 length: 16 amino acids. In nucleotides, the CDR3 is TGTGCCAGCAGGGACATCCTAAGCGTATTGAACACTGAAGCTTTCTTT. It yields the protein CASRDILSVLNTEAFF. Full variable domain (outside the CDR3, taken from reference TRBV5-4 and TRBJ1-1): ETGVTQSPTHLIKTRGQQVTLRCSSQSGHNTVSWYQQALGQGPQFIFQYYREEENGRGNFPPRFSGLQFPNYSSELNVNALELDDSALYLCASRDILSVLNTEAFFGQGTRLTVV.

This sequence joins TRBV9 and TRBJ2-5; 9 nucleotides line up with TRBD1. Looked up from germline, CDR1 is SGDLS and CDR2 is YYNGEE. With V trimmed by 2 bases and J by 5 bases, 7 bases remained unmatched. CDR3 length equals 15 residues. The CDR3 sequence: CASSVTTGGGETQYF. The CDR3 DNA is TGTGCCAGCAGCGTTACCACAGGGGGCGGGGAGACCCAGTACTTC.

In DNA form, the CDR3 reads TGTGCCAGCAAAGGGGGTAGCTCTGGGGCCAACGTCCTGACTTTC. This codes for CASKGGSSGANVLTF. The chain employs TRBV28 and TRBJ2-6; a weak D match, TRBD1 (6 bases). V was trimmed by 7 bases and J by 0 bases, leaving 10 bases between them. This CDR3 is 15 amino acids long. Per the germline V gene, CDR1 is MDHEN and CDR2 is SYDVKM.

This rearrangement joins TRBV19 to TRBJ1-4; 9 bases are shared with TRBD1. The germline V gene encodes CDR1 LNHDA and CDR2 SQIVND (reference sequence). The CDR3 runs 14 residues. V shed 9 bases and J 8 bases; nucleotides not matched to a gene: 10. The CDR3: CASNQDRGGEKLFF. In nucleotides, the CDR3 is TGTGCCAGCAACCAGGACAGGGGCGGAGAAAAACTGTTTTTT.

The chain combines TRBV29-1 with TRBJ1-5, with 10 bases fitting TRBD1. This CDR3 has 15 residues. After removal of 0 bases from V and 2 bases from J, the junction contained 1 base not matched to a gene. Germline CDR1 SQVTM, CDR2 ANQGSEA. The CDR3 coding sequence is TGCAGCGTTGAAGATGGGACAGGGGGCAATCAGCCCCAGCATTTT. This codes for CSVEDGTGGNQPQHF.

The chain carries TRBV6-5 and TRBJ1-2; tentatively, D is TRBD1 (6 bases). V lost 8 bases to trimming and J lost 4 bases, with 17 bases between them. Germline V lookup: CDR1 MNHEY, CDR2 SVGAGI. This CDR3 contains 14 residues. CDR3 residues: CASSRGAKSYGYTF. The CDR3 region has the DNA TGTGCCAGCTCCCGGGGGGCAAAGAGCTATGGCTACACCTTC.

This chain's CDR3 is CAISESSGKEKLFF. The CDR3 DNA sequence: TGTGCCATCAGTGAGTCCTCCGGGAAAGAAAAACTGTTTTTT. The chain links TRBV10-3 to TRBJ1-4; D remains ambiguous. CDR3 length: 14 residues. Germline V gene data show CDR1 as ENHRY and CDR2 as SYGVKD. V lost 0 bases and J lost 8, with 10 bases in between.

The chain links TRBV3-1 (or the pseudogene TRBV3-2) to TRBJ1-5, with D possibly being TRBD1 (5 bases). CDR1 and CDR2 from the germline V gene are LGHDT and YNNKEL (reference sequence). The length of the CDR3 is 14 residues. Trimming cost V 0 bases and J 7 bases, with 10 bases left between them. This chain's CDR3 is CASSQEGLDQPQHF. In DNA, the CDR3 is TGTGCCAGCAGCCAAGAGGGGCTAGACCAGCCCCAGCATTTT.

The V and J genes are TRBV2 and TRBJ1-1; 8 positions match TRBD1. The J segment lost 3 bases and the V segment lost 4 bases, leaving 13 bases of the junction unmatched. This CDR3 is built from 17 residues. From germline, CDR1 is SNHLY and CDR2 FYNNEI. DNA for the CDR3: TGTGCCAGCAGTGGCCTTGACAGGGGCCTGTGGGACACTGAAGCTTTCTTT. It is translated as CASSGLDRGLWDTEAFF.

The CDR3 bases are TGTGCCACCAGTGACCCGGGACAGGGCGAGCAGTACTTC. As protein: CATSDPGQGEQYF. This chain links TRBV24-1 with TRBJ2-7, with 9 bases fitting TRBD1. The junction had 3 bases not matched to a gene; V was cut back by 4 bases and J by 6 bases. Germline V gene lookup returns CDR1 KGHDR and CDR2 SFDVKD. This CDR3 is built from 13 residues.

The chain has TRBV14 and TRBJ2-7; possibly TRBD2 for D (5 bases). The CDR3 consists of 15 residues. CDR1 SGHDN and CDR2 FVKESK come from the germline V gene. The ends were cut back, 0 bases at V and 1 base at J, with 10 bases in the middle. CDR3 loop: CASSQEASLSYEQYF. In nucleotides, the CDR3 is TGTGCCAGCAGCCAAGAGGCTAGCTTGTCCTACGAGCAGTACTTC.

This sequence joins TRBV5-4 and TRBJ1-5; D is ambiguous. With 4 bases removed from V and 0 bases from J, the gap between germline ends came to 20 bases. CDR3 size: 18 residues. Germline V gives CDR1 SGHNT, CDR2 YYREEE (reference sequence). CDR3 DNA: TGTGCCAGCAGCCGAGACGGGAACCACATCGATAGCAATCAGCCCCAGCATTTT. It encodes CASSRDGNHIDSNQPQHF.

The chain uses TRBV15 and TRBJ1-4; D gene unclear. The CDR3 has 13 amino acids. V lost 1 base and J 10 bases, leaving 10 bases between the germline ends. Per the germline V gene, CDR1 is LNHNV and CDR2 is YYDKDF (reference sequence). The CDR3 is CATSRGKGGKLFF. CDR3 DNA: TGTGCCACCAGCAGAGGAAAGGGAGGAAAACTGTTTTTT.

The V call is TRBV29-1, the J call TRBJ2-3, with D maybe TRBD1 (5 bases). The V end was cut by 3 bases, the J end by 4 bases, with 17 bases between. This CDR3 has 15 amino acids. Per the germline V gene, CDR1 is SQVTM and CDR2 is ANQGSEA. This CDR3 reads CSVDPTGDSADTQYF. The CDR3 DNA follows: TGCAGCGTTGATCCTACAGGAGACAGCGCAGATACGCAGTATTTT.

This clone was picked up many times. The genes are TRBV4-1 and TRBJ1-6; D ambiguous. Germline CDR1 reads MGHRA; CDR2 reads YSYEKL. This CDR3 is 16 amino acids long. V lost 0 bases and J lost 1, with 7 bases in between. In DNA form, the CDR3 reads TGCGCCAGCAGCCAAGATTCGGGGTCCTATAATTCACCCCTCCACTTT. It translates to CASSQDSGSYNSPLHF.

This chain uses TRBV5-4 with TRBJ1-1; 7 nucleotides line up with TRBD1. In germline, CDR1 is SGHNT, CDR2 YYREEE (reference sequence). The CDR3 spans 16 residues. J lost 1 base, V lost 7 bases, and 13 bases had no gene match. Written as DNA, the CDR3 is TGTGCCAGCGGAGAGGGTGCGGGACAGTCGAACACTGAAGCTTTCTTT. The encoded protein is CASGEGAGQSNTEAFF.

V and J are TRBV5-1 and TRBJ2-7, with D unclear. This CDR3 has 14 residues. V lost 3 bases, J lost 0 bases, and 10 bases lay in between. From germline, CDR1 is SGHRS and CDR2 YFSETQ. The DNA of the CDR3 is TGCGCCAGCAGCTACGAGGCGGTCTCCTACGAGCAGTACTTC. As protein: CASSYEAVSYEQYF.

This clone showed up just once. The chain recombines TRBV10-2 with TRBJ2-1; D remains unclear. Germline CDR1 is WSHSY and CDR2 is SAAADI. The length of the CDR3 is 11 residues. Deletions cut 4 bases from V and 9 bases from J, with 7 bases between. CDR3 residues: CASSVLSEQFF. CDR3 DNA sequence: TGCGCCAGCAGTGTACTTAGTGAGCAGTTCTTC.

The CDR3, as DNA: TGTGCCAGAAAGACAGCTTTCTATGGCTACACCTTC. It codes for CARKTAFYGYTF. The V and J genes are TRBV30 and TRBJ1-2, with D tentatively TRBD1 (5 bases). Trimming took off 8 bases at V and 4 bases at J, with 14 bases between the two ends. CDR3 length: 12 amino acids. CDR1 is GTSNPN and CDR2 is SVGIG in the germline V gene (reference sequence).

Worth noting for this clone: Additional DNA sequences in this sample encode the identical CDR3. The V and J genes are TRBV18 and TRBJ2-3, with TRBD1 matching 11 bases. Germline assignment: CDR1 KGHSH and CDR2 LQKENI. This CDR3 contains 15 residues. J lost 4 bases, V lost 3 bases, and 3 bases had no gene match. The CDR3 here is CASSPGQGASDTQYF. For the CDR3, the DNA is TGTGCCAGCTCACCCGGACAGGGGGCCTCAGATACGCAGTATTTT. Based on the CDR3 plus reference TRBV18 and TRBJ2-3, the full variable domain is NAGVMQNPRHLVRRRGQEARLRCSPMKGHSHVYWYRQLPEEGLKFMVYLQKENIIDESGMPKERFSAEFPKEGPSILRIQQVVRGDSAAYFCASSPGQGASDTQYFGPGTRLTVL.

This rearrangement joins TRBV10-2 to TRBJ2-3, with TRBD2 identical over 9 bases. The CDR3 consists of 15 residues. Trimming cost V 4 bases and J 2 bases; bases outside gene matches: 4. CDR1 and CDR2 (germline): WSHSY, SAAADI. The CDR3 DNA reads as TGCGCCAGCAGTGTGGCTAGCGGGAACACAGATACGCAGTATTTT. This encodes CASSVASGNTDTQYF.

Many counts were recorded for this clone. In DNA form, the CDR3 reads TGCGCCAGCAGTGAAGGAGGGTGGTCGTATCAGCCCCAGCATTTT. Its protein is CASSEGGWSYQPQHF. The V call is TRBV10-1, the J call TRBJ1-5; D gene ambiguous. Looked up from germline, CDR1 is WNHNN and CDR2 is SYGVQD (reference sequence). This CDR3 is built from 15 residues. V was pared by 3 bases and J by 5 bases, with 14 bases between.

This clone showed up just once. V usage is TRBV28 and J usage is TRBJ2-5; 15 nucleotides match TRBD2. The CDR3 length is 16 residues. The V gene's germline CDR1 is MDHEN and CDR2 SYDVKM. The V segment lost 4 bases and the J segment 6 bases; nucleotides outside the gene matches: 6. CDR3 in amino acids: CASSSRTSGREKTQYF. Here the CDR3 DNA reads TGTGCCAGCAGTTCCAGGACTAGCGGGAGGGAGAAGACCCAGTACTTC. Complete variable domain (other parts from reference TRBV28 and TRBJ2-5): DVKVTQSSRYLVKRTGEKVFLECVQDMDHENMFWYRQDPGLGLRLIYFSYDVKMKEKGDIPEGYSVSREKKERFSLILESASTNQTSMYLCASSSRTSGREKTQYFGPGTRLLVL.

The V and J genes are TRBV6-1 and TRBJ1-4, with a possible D match to TRBD1 (5 bases). Germline V lookup: CDR1 MNHNS, CDR2 SASEGT. This CDR3 has 16 residues. The V end lost 0 bases, the J end lost 2 bases, and 10 bases lay between the germline ends. The DNA of the CDR3 is TGTGCCAGCAGTGAAGCAAGGGGTAGCACTAATGAAAAACTGTTTTTT. Protein: CASSEARGSTNEKLFF.

V and J are TRBV11-2 and TRBJ1-1; 12 bases fit TRBD1. The CDR3 covers 18 residues. Unmatched junction bases numbered 6, after V lost 0 bases and J lost 1 base. Per the germline V gene, CDR1 is SGHAT and CDR2 is FQNNGV. As DNA, the CDR3 is TGTGCCAGCAGCTTAGACAACCGGGACAGGGGGCAGAACACTGAAGCTTTCTTT. Translation gives CASSLDNRDRGQNTEAFF.

This chain uses TRBV4-2 with TRBJ2-7, with D possibly being TRBD1 (6 bases). Germline V gene data show CDR1 as LGHNA and CDR2 as YNFKEQ. This CDR3 comprises 19 residues. Trimming removed 3 bases at V and 2 bases at J, with 26 bases between. CDR3 coding DNA: TGTGCCAGCAGCCAGGACAGTCCCAGATCATCGGGCGGAACCTACGAGCAGTACTTC. Amino acids: CASSQDSPRSSGGTYEQYF.

The CDR3 region has the DNA TGTGCCAGCAGCCGATGGGGGGATGGCTACACCTTC. Residues: CASSRWGDGYTF. The genes are TRBV6-5 and TRBJ1-2; TRBD1 is a possible D gene (5 bases). The CDR3 spans 12 residues. In germline, CDR1 is MNHEY, CDR2 SVGAGI. Trimming pared 6 bases from V and 6 bases from J, leaving 11 bases between.

The chain couples TRBV11-1 to TRBJ2-3, with 7 bases fitting TRBD1. Germline V gene sequence: CDR1 SGHAT, CDR2 FQDESV (reference sequence). J was trimmed by 4 bases and V by 5 bases; bases with no gene match: 3. The length of the CDR3 is 13 residues. This chain's CDR3 is CASSPDRPDTQYF. CDR3 bases: TGTGCCAGCAGCCCGGACAGGCCAGATACGCAGTATTTT.

This chain joins TRBV10-3 and TRBJ2-3; TRBD2 agrees at 9 bases. Germline CDR1 ENHRY, CDR2 SYGVKD. The CDR3 consists of 16 residues. After removal of 2 bases from V and 0 bases from J, the junction contained 3 bases not matched to a gene. The CDR3 DNA reads TGTGCCATCAGTGAGGGAGCGGGGGGCAGCACAGATACGCAGTATTTT. It is translated as CAISEGAGGSTDTQYF.

The chain couples TRBV11-3 to TRBJ2-1; 7 positions match TRBD1. Germline V CDR1 and CDR2: SGHNT, YENEEA. The CDR3 totals 13 residues. Trimming took 3 bases from V and 8 from J; bases not matched to a gene: 4. CDR3 DNA sequence: TGTGCCAGCAGCTTTAGAGGGGGCCATGAGCAGTTCTTC. This sequence encodes CASSFRGGHEQFF.

This chain links TRBV6-2 or TRBV6-3 with TRBJ1-4; no definite D call. CDR3 size: 14 residues. The germline V gene encodes CDR1 MNHEY and CDR2 SVGEGT. V was cut by 5 bases and J by 3 bases, with 10 bases left in between. CDR3 bases: TGTGCCAGCAGTCGGAACAGACCTAATGAAAAACTGTTTTTT. This translates into CASSRNRPNEKLFF.

This chain links TRBV2 with TRBJ2-5; D not resolved. Trimming shortened V by 3 bases and J by 2 bases, and 7 bases separated the two germline ends. The CDR3 is 13 residues long. Germline CDR1 SNHLY, CDR2 FYNNEI. The CDR3 protein is CASSELEQETQYF. In nucleotides, the CDR3 is TGTGCCAGCAGTGAGCTAGAACAAGAGACCCAGTACTTC.